This T cell receptor (beta chain) was identified during a study of cytomegalovirus exposure and HLA in healthy donors (dated by TCRdb to 2015 to 2018). With respect to the entire study: In an earlier analysis of roughly 500 of the donors, 276 Gb of sequence data and about 110 million unique TCR beta sequences from about 190 million T cells were reported. An early release that covered fewer than 800 HLA-typed donors contained approximately 300 gigabases of sequencing data and roughly 84 million unique TCR sequences. The genetic ancestry cluster associated with self-reported Caucasian donors included approximately 85% of the roughly 360 genotyped donors. The study was designed to test whether signatures of past pathogen exposure could be identified by cataloging public T cell receptors. Using immunosequencing, the study profiled T cell repertoires from about 610 subjects and related those repertoires to cytomegalovirus serostatus. A separate validation cohort of about 110 different subjects was used in addition to the 666-subject first cohort. To predict cytomegalovirus infection status, the study brought together high-throughput TCR immunosequencing, statistical association of individual TCRs with disease status, and machine learning. To study patterns of TCR occurrence, a later analysis re-analyzed previously published TCR beta repertoires from several hundred donors and added high-resolution HLA genotyping. Rather than drawing on any new phenotypic data, the later analysis identified candidate immune exposures from TCR beta sequences and the way those sequences occurred across donors. An earlier analysis of about 620 of the donors applied high-throughput TCR beta sequencing to assess whether each TCR beta V gene segment acted as functional or pseudogenic. Donor age, sex, ethnicity and CMV serostatus were collected together with the repertoire data. A later genetic analysis used genome-wide SNP genotypes for 398 of the 666 donors, treating that subset as a discovery cohort. All discovery cohort repertoires had been generated on a single sequencing platform. HLA typing included class I and class II loci at four-digit resolution. Typing coverage differed by locus: A, B, C, DRB1 and DQB1 were typed in about 629-630 donors, DQA1 in 522, DPA1 in around 600, and DPB1 in around 440. Roughly 5 DR-DQ haplotypes were treated as single units for association and clustering because of strong linkage in the cohort. Among 300 to 500 genotyped donors of the cohort, an average of approximately 240,000 unique TCR beta nucleotide sequences was sequenced per donor, of which roughly 17% were non-productive. Broader findings and caveats from the paper: A cluster of highly shared sequence variants was judged likely to be a technical artifact of the sequencing pipeline. A later genetic analysis reported fewer N-insertions in productive TCRs among donors in an Asian-associated ancestry cluster than the approximately 670-donor mean. In a later analysis, most CMV-associated TCR beta chains were found to appear HLA-restricted, with HLA associations seemingly driven largely by CMV exposure. According to a later analysis, parvovirus B19, influenza, CMV and Epstein-Barr virus appeared linked to several top co-occurrence clusters. Presence/absence analyses assumed roughly uniform sequencing depth across donors, an assumption that may not hold. In vitro tests confirmed that three of the cytomegalovirus-associated TCR beta chains recognize cytomegalovirus antigens. Because the 87-base-pair reads could not distinguish some IMGT-functional V segments, including TRBV6-2 and TRBV6-3, those segments were excluded. Because HLA typing was unavailable for some donors at each locus, only the typed subset was used in association tests. In a later analysis, HLA-associated TCR beta chains were found to be more clonally expanded and to have lower generation probabilities than equally common non-associated chains. Assigning TCR associations to individual alleles was difficult when HLA alleles, especially DR and DQ, strongly co-occurred. V-gene and J-gene trimming of TCR beta chains was associated with a missense DCLRE1C variant in a later genetic analysis, and the association was replicated in an independent cohort. Only TCR beta chains were sequenced in this cohort, and the absence of alpha or paired-chain data limited detectable features. An earlier analysis of approximately 530 of the donors showed that most TCR beta V segments appeared in productive rearrangements either about 87% or about 30% of the time, which broadly matched IMGT annotations. A total of about 150 TCR beta chains were listed by the study as associated with cytomegalovirus. A further reported finding was that TCR beta sequences accurately predicted the HLA-A and HLA-B alleles for most subjects in the first cohort. In both the original and validation cohorts, the classifier was reported to diagnose cytomegalovirus status with high specificity and sensitivity. Correlated functional status among segregating V segments might be attributable to linkage disequilibrium, but an unknown experimental factor could not be ruled out. A later analysis associated about 17,000 TCR beta sequences with specific HLA alleles at a false discovery rate of 0.05. The authors suggested that the approach could potentially be extended to other disease states and immunological phenotypes. While some public TCRs were present in many individuals, most TCR sequences turned up only very rarely across donors. A later analysis found that TCR association rates varied across HLA loci, with DRB1 alleles showing the most associated TCRs and HLA-C alleles the fewest. Immune exposure information for the cohort was limited to CMV serostatus. Because counts were too low, roughly 18 rarely observed V segments, including chromosome 9 orphons, were left out of the earlier analysis of a few hundred of the donors.

The CDR3 sequence holds 15 residues, the cysteine and phenylalanine included. Of all the DNA, just the CDR3 is kept, 45 bases in frame from base 1. Trimming removed 1 base from V and 3 bases from J; the gene matches leave 2 bases unexplained. CDR1 MNHNS and CDR2 SASEGT are derived from the germline V gene. Comment on this clone: Its target antigen remains unknown. Nothing much larger sits one base from this clone, and base qualities are not available.

In total, approximately 700 healthy bone marrow donors made up the cohort. Cohort members were all nominally healthy when sampled, although unrecorded immune exposures were likely present. The donor tested CMV seropositive, placing the donor among the approximately 290 seropositive members of the cohort. Every donor gave a peripheral blood sample, and the peripheral blood mononuclear cells from that sample were used for TCR beta sequencing. Genomic DNA was extracted from the blood cell samples with the Qiagen DNeasy Blood Extraction Kit. The protocol used for the library was the immunoSEQ multiplex PCR assay. For the multiplex PCR, a mixture combining 60 forward primers for TCR Vbeta segments and 13 reverse primers for TCR Jbeta segments was used. The CDR3 region of rearranged TCR beta genes was amplified from genomic DNA by a multiplex PCR assay. Amplified TCR beta libraries were sequenced as 87-base-pair reads on the Illumina HiSeq System. In the original analysis: Across the 700 or so repertoires, a later analysis counted around 80 million unique TCR beta chains, some 11 million of which were shared by at least two donors. Raw reads were error-corrected and collapsed into unique sequences with a nearest-neighbor algorithm that merged closely related sequences to remove PCR and sequencing errors. Alignment of CDR3 sequences to IMGT reference sequences was used to assign V, D and J gene segments. For a sequence to be retained, a match of at least six nucleotides to both a V gene segment and a J gene segment was required. A rearrangement counted as productive if the CDR3 had no stop codons and remained in frame with V and J, and every other rearrangement counted as non-productive. Following IMGT convention, CDR3 was defined as the stretch from the second conserved V-encoded cysteine to the conserved J-encoded phenylalanine. Sequences without an unambiguous match to a single V gene segment were excluded from the earlier analysis of several hundred of the donors. In an earlier analysis of several hundred of the donors, a V segment was called functional when productive rearrangements were above 56.7%, and segregating when the standard deviation between donors exceeded 5%. A statistical classification framework was developed to diagnose cytomegalovirus status using the catalog of TCR beta chain sequences. A later analysis assigned V and J genes by comparing TCR nucleotide sequences with IMGT/GENE-DB human TR gene sequences. The TCRdist pipeline was used in a later analysis to assign CDR3 sequences and most-parsimonious VDJ recombination scenarios. In a later analysis, each TCR beta chain was defined by its CDR3 amino acid sequence together with its V-gene family, and reads without a unique V-gene family were excluded. A later analysis removed nearly 600 highly shared, low-generation-probability nucleotide sequences to deal with suspected cross-contamination and a sequencing artifact. In a later analysis, a clonal expansion index was calculated for each public chain from normalized within-repertoire ranks of inferred template counts. In a later analysis, generation probabilities were computed using a VDJ recombination model fitted to out-of-frame rearrangements, and the results were checked against IGoR. In a later analysis, hypergeometric tests were used to score TCR-TCR, TCR-HLA and TCR-CMV co-occurrence, with a repertoire-size bias correction applied to TCR pairs. In a later analysis, false discovery rates were estimated by permuting HLA or CMV assignments 20 times. In a later analysis, co-occurring TCRs were grouped using DBSCAN, with TCRdist sequence similarity added in when clustering inside HLA-allele-positive subsets. Co-occurrence clustering excluded repertoires with fewer than 30,000 or more than 120,000 public chains, plus five with anomalous nucleotide sharing. TCRdb re-hosts the immuneACCESS table, in-frame sequences only. Its copies lack some clones; in the studies checked, an unresolved V gene accounts for under half of them, and the cause for the rest is not known. V and J calls and clone size are given by that table; D and trimming were obtained from the DNA. The sample contains 150,000 or so clones, 82% of them found a single time. The top ten clonotypes cover about 6.4% of the sample.

The sequence was obtained from a woman aged 50 to 60 in good health and CMV-seropositive. The receptor chain draws on TRBV6-1 and TRBJ1-2; TRBD1 lines up with 10 middle nucleotides. Sequencing was done on a sample of PBMCs. DNA sequence: TGTGCCAGCAGTGAAGGACAGGGGGCGGACTATGGCTACACCTTC. Translated, it reads CASSEGQGADYGYTF.